A single TCR beta chain is shown here with its context. Its antigen is not known. The data belong to a study of T cell responses to AZD1222 COVID-19 vaccine. Study-wide background: Second doses that came at about 4 or about 12 weeks were put together. Study-level findings and limits: Repertoire sampling was restricted to post-peak T cell response timepoints. Spike-spanning, vaccine-associated CD4 TCRs were dominant at 160-218 and 743-854. Recipients of AZD1222 seropositive at baseline numbered only 5 or 6.

Trimming pared 6 bases from V and 10 bases from J, leaving 18 bases between. The CDR3 consists of 13 residues. The V gene's germline CDR1 is MNHNS and CDR2 SASEGT. Here immunoSEQ multiplex PCR was the method, and the copy in TCRdb shows in-frame clones only, minus some. The profile shows 150,000 or so clones, about 93% of them singletons. This specimen was peripheral blood, taken on day 0 of AZD1222 vaccination. The clonotype comes from an adult in good health. This chain links TRBV6-1 with TRBJ1-2; D gene uncertain. The CDR3 here is CASSRRTDLFYTF. CDR3 sequence (DNA): TGTGCCAGCAGCAGAAGGACGGATCTTTTCTACACCTTC.